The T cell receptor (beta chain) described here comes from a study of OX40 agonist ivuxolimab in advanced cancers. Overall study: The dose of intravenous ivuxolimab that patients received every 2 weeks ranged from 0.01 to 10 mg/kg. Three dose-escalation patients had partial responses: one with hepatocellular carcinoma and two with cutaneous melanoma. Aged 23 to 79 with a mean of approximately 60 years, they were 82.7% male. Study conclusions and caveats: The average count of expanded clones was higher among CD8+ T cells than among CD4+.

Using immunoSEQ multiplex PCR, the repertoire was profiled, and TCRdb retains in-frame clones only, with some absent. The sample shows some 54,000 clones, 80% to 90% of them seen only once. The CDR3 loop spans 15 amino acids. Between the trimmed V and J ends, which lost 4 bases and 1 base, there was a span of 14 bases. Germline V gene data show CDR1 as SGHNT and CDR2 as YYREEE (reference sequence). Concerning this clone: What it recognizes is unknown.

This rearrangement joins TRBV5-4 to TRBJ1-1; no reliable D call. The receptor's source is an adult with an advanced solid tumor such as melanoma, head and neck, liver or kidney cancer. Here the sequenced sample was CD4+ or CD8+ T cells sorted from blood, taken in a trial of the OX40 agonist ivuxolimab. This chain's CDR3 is CASSLNSYKNTEAFF. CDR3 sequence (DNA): TGTGCCAGCAGCCTCAACTCGTACAAGAACACTGAAGCTTTCTTT.